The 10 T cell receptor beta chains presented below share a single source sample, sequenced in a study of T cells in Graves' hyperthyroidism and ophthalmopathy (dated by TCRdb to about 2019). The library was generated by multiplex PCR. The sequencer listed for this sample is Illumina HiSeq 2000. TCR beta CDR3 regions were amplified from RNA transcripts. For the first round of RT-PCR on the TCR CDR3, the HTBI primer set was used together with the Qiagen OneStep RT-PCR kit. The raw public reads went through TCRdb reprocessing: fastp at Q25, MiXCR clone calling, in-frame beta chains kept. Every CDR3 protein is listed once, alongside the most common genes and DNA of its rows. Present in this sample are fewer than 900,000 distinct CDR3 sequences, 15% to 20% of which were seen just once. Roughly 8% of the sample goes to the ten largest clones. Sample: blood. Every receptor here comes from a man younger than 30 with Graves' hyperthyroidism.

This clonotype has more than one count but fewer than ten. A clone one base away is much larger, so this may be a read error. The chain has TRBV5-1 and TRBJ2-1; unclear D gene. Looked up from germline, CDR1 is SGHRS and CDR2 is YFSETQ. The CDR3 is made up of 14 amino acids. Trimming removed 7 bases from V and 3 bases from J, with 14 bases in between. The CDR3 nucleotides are TGCGCCAGCGGCGGCCCATGGGGCTACAATGAGCAGTTCTTC. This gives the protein CASGGPWGYNEQFF. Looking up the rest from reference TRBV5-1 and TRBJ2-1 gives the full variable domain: KAGVTQTPRYLIKTRGQQVTLSCSPISGHRSVSWYQQTPGQGLQFLFEYFSETQRNKGNFPGRFSGRQFSNSRSEMNVSTLELGDSALYLCASGGPWGYNEQFFGPGTRLTVL.

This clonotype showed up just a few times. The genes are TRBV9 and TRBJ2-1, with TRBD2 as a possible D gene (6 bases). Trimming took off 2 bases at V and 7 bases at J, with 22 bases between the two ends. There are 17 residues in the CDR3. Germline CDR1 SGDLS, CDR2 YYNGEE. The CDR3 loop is CASSVAGIRDGWNEQFF. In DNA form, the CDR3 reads TGTGCCAGCAGCGTTGCGGGGATCCGGGACGGATGGAATGAGCAGTTCTTC.

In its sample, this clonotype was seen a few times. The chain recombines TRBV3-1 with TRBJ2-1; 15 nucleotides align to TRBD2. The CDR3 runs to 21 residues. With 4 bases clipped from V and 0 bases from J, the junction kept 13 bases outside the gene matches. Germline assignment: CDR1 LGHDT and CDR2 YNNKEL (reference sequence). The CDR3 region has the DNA TGTGCCAGCAGCCGCGGACCGGGACTAGCGGGAGGTATTAGCTCCTACAATGAGCAGTTCTTC. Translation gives CASSRGPGLAGGISSYNEQFF.

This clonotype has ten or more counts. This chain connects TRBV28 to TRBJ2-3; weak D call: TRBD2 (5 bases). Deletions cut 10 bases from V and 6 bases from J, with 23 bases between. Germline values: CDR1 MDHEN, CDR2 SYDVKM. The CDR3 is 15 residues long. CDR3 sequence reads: CATTPAAAILDTQYF. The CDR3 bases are TGTGCCACCACCCCAGCGGCTGCTATTTTGGATACGCAGTATTTT.

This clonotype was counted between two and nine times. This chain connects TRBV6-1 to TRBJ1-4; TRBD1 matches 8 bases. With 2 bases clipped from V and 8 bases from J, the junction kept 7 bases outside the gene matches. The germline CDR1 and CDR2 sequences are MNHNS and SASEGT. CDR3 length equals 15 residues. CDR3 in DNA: TGTGCCAGCAGTGAATTGACAGGGGACTTCGAAAAACTGTTTTTT. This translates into CASSELTGDFEKLFF.

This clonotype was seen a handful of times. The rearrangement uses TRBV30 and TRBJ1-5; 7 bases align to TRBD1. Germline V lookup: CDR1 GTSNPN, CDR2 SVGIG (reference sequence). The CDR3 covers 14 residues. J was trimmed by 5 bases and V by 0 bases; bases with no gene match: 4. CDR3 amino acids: CAWSVGDRDQPQHF. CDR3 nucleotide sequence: TGTGCCTGGAGTGTCGGAGACAGGGATCAGCCCCAGCATTTT.

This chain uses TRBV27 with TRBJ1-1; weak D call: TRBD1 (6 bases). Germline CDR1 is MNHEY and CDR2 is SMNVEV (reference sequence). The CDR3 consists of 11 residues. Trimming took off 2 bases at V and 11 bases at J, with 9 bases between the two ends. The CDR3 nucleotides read TGTGCCAGCAGTTTAGGGACAAAGGCTTTCTTT. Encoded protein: CASSLGTKAFF.

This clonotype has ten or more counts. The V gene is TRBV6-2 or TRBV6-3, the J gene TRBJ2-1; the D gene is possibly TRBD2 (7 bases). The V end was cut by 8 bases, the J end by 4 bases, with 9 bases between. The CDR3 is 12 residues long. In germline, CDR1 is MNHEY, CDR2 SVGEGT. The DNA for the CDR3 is TGTGCCAGCGGGAGGGGGTACAATGAGCAGTTCTTC. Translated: CASGRGYNEQFF.

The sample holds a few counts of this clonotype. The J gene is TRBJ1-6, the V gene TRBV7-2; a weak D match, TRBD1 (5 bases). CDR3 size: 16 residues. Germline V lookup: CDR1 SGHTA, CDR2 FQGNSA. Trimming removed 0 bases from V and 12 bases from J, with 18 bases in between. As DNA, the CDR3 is TGTGCCAGCAGCTTAGCGGGACGGAGATTAAGTGGACCCCTCCACTTT. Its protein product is CASSLAGRRLSGPLHF.

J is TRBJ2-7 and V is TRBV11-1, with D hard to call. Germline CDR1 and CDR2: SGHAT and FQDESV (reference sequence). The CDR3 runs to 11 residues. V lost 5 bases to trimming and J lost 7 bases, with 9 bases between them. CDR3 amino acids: CASSTSREQYF. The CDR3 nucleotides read TGTGCCAGCAGCACAAGTCGGGAGCAGTACTTC.